Following are 21 T cell receptor beta chains from one sample sequenced in a study of CD8+ T cells in alopecia areata. RNA was isolated and reverse transcribed to cDNA, the sequencing template. The table came from immunoSEQ multiplex PCR; TCRdb's copy has only in-frame clones and leaves some out. The data hold about 94,000 clones, with over 70% observed a single time. Treatment in this sample: oral pan-JAK inhibitor, 5-10 mg twice daily. This material consisted of CD8+ T cells sorted from blood, taken at week 44, from a patient treated with tofacitinib. These receptors all come from a human donor with alopecia areata.

The chain joins TRBV13 to TRBJ2-5, with D unclear. Trimming shortened V by 3 bases and J by 4 bases, and 3 bases separated the two germline ends. The CDR3 covers 11 residues. CDR1 is PRHDT and CDR2 is FYEKMQ in the germline V gene (reference sequence). CDR3 region: CASSLRETQYF. In DNA, the CDR3 is TGTGCCAGCAGCTTGAGAGAGACCCAGTACTTC.

V gene TRBV2 combines with J gene TRBJ2-1; 9 nucleotides agree with TRBD2. The CDR3 sequence is 15 residues long. Germline CDR1 and CDR2: SNHLY and FYNNEI. The ends lost 10 bases at V and 0 bases at J; junction bases unmatched: 7. In DNA form, the CDR3 reads TGTGCCATCAAGACTAGCGGTAGCTCCTACAATGAGCAGTTCTTC. Encoded protein: CAIKTSGSSYNEQFF. The whole variable domain, filled in from reference TRBV2 and TRBJ2-1, reads EPEVTQTPSHQVTQMGQEVILRCVPISNHLYFYWYRQILGQKVEFLVSFYNNEISEKSEIFDDQFSVERPDGSNFTLKIRSTKLEDSAMYFCAIKTSGSSYNEQFFGPGTRLTVL.

The J gene is TRBJ1-5, the V gene TRBV7-2; 9 bases match TRBD1. From germline, CDR1 is SGHTA and CDR2 FQGNSA. CDR3 length: 14 residues. J gave up 7 bases and V 7 bases, and 8 bases lay outside the gene matches. The DNA for the CDR3 is TGTGCCAGCACGGGACAGGGCGATGGGCAGCCCCAGCATTTT. Translating it yields CASTGQGDGQPQHF.

The chain couples TRBV12-5 to TRBJ2-4; D is possibly TRBD1 (6 bases). Germline lookup yields CDR1 LGHNT and CDR2 FRNRAP. Trimming took 1 base from V and 5 from J, leaving 6 bases between them. This CDR3 comprises 13 residues. CDR3 nucleotide sequence: TGTGCTAGTGGTTTGGACAGGGAAAACATTCAGTACTTC. Translated, it gives CASGLDRENIQYF.

This clone was detected only a few times. Other DNA sequences within the sample encode an identical CDR3. The chain is built from TRBV9 and TRBJ1-6; D is uncertain. This CDR3 contains 12 residues. V lost 0 bases to trimming and J lost 7 bases, with 2 bases between them. Germline-derived CDR1 and CDR2 are SGDLS and YYNGEE. The CDR3 bases are TGTGCCAGCAGCGTAGCAAATTCACCCCTCCACTTT. Amino acid sequence: CASSVANSPLHF.

V is TRBV7-2 and J is TRBJ1-1; unclear D gene. V was clipped by 1 base and J by 1 base, with 10 bases between them. Germline loops: CDR1 SGHTA, CDR2 FQGNSA. The length of the CDR3 is 15 residues. The CDR3 protein is CASSLDEGSNTEAFF. The CDR3 nucleotides are TGTGCCAGCAGCTTAGATGAGGGATCGAACACTGAAGCTTTCTTT.

This clone was found a few times. This chain connects TRBV7-9 to TRBJ2-7; the D gene is possibly TRBD2 (5 bases). The germline V gene encodes CDR1 SEHNR and CDR2 FQNEAQ (reference sequence). The CDR3 is 13 residues long. V was shortened by 1 base and J by 5 bases, with 9 bases between the two germline ends. CDR3 protein: CASSLGGYDEQYF. CDR3 DNA sequence: TGTGCCAGCAGCTTAGGAGGGTACGACGAGCAGTACTTC. The whole variable domain, filled in from reference TRBV7-9 and TRBJ2-7, reads DTGVSQNPRHKITKRGQNVTFRCDPISEHNRLYWYRQTLGQGPEFLTYFQNEAQLEKSRLLSDRFSAERPKGSFSTLEIQRTEQGDSAMYLCASSLGGYDEQYFGPGTRLTVT.

This sequence joins TRBV2 and TRBJ1-1, with TRBD1 matching over 9 bases. Trimming removed 1 base from V and 0 bases from J; junction bases left unmatched: 6. The V gene's germline CDR1 is SNHLY and CDR2 FYNNEI. The length of the CDR3 is 17 residues. The CDR3 loop reads CASSEVPGQGMNTEAFF. Here the CDR3 DNA reads TGTGCCAGCAGTGAAGTCCCGGGACAGGGCATGAACACTGAAGCTTTCTTT.

This clone occurred a few times. The gene calls are TRBV10-2 and TRBJ1-1; D not certain. Germline V gene sequence: CDR1 WSHSY, CDR2 SAAADI. Trimming took off 2 bases at V and 10 bases at J, with 8 bases between the two ends. CDR3 size: 11 residues. DNA for the CDR3: TGCGCCAGCAGTGAGAGGTCGGGAGCTTTCTTT. The encoded protein is CASSERSGAFF.

This clone was counted once. J is TRBJ1-1 and V is TRBV19, with TRBD1 identical over 12 bases. This CDR3 is 15 amino acids long. Unmatched junction bases numbered 6, after V lost 4 bases and J lost 6 bases. Looked up from germline, CDR1 is LNHDA and CDR2 is SQIVND (reference sequence). The CDR3 nucleotides read TGTGCCAGTAGTACCCCGGGACAGGGGGCACCTGAAGCTTTCTTT. This gives the protein CASSTPGQGAPEAFF. Supplemented by reference TRBV19 and TRBJ1-1, the full variable domain reads DGGITQSPKYLFRKEGQNVTLSCEQNLNHDAMYWYRQDPGQGLRLIYYSQIVNDFQKGDIAEGYSVSREKKESFPLTVTSAQKNPTAFYLCASSTPGQGAPEAFFGQGTRLTVV.

This chain links TRBV6-1 with TRBJ1-6; 9 positions agree with TRBD1. Germline V gives CDR1 MNHNS, CDR2 SASEGT. Losses at the gene ends were 4 bases for V and 10 bases for J; bases not matched to a gene: 5. The CDR3 totals 14 residues. CDR3 DNA: TGTGCCAGCAGTGGACGACAGGGGGGCTCACCCCTCCACTTT. Translation gives CASSGRQGGSPLHF.

The V call is TRBV9, the J call TRBJ1-5; no reliable D call. Trimming took off 0 bases at V and 1 base at J, with 11 bases between the two ends. The CDR3 length is 16 residues. Germline V gives CDR1 SGDLS, CDR2 YYNGEE. CDR3 protein: CASSVVRAPSNQPQHF. The CDR3 DNA reads TGTGCCAGCAGCGTAGTGAGAGCACCGAGCAATCAGCCCCAGCATTTT.

This clone was counted only a few times. The chain couples TRBV4-3 to TRBJ1-4; the match to TRBD1 covers 7 bases. The CDR3 sequence is 15 residues long. Germline V gene sequence: CDR1 LGHNA, CDR2 YSLEER. V dropped 4 bases and J dropped 5; count of bases not matched to a gene: 7. CDR3 residues: CASSPMTGNNEKLFF. The CDR3 DNA sequence: TGCGCCAGCAGCCCTATGACAGGGAACAATGAAAAACTGTTTTTT.

The genes are TRBV6-5 and TRBJ2-7, with 7 bases identical to TRBD1. The germline CDR1 and CDR2 sequences are MNHEY and SVGAGI. The length of the CDR3 is 15 residues. The V gene end was trimmed by 4 bases and the J gene end by 2 bases; junction bases not matched to a gene: 8. CDR3 DNA: TGTGCCAGCAGTTCCCCACGGGGACAGCCCTACGAGCAGTACTTC. Protein: CASSSPRGQPYEQYF.

The chain uses TRBV15 and TRBJ2-1, with D possibly matching TRBD2 (6 bases). Per the germline V gene, CDR1 is LNHNV and CDR2 is YYDKDF (reference sequence). V lost 8 bases to trimming and J lost 10 bases, with 15 bases between them. The CDR3 length is 12 residues. The CDR3 coding sequence is TGTGCCACCTCGGGTGGAGGGTCGGAGCAGTTCTTC. It encodes CATSGGGSEQFF.

Notes on this clone: Other DNA sequences of this sample code for an identical CDR3. The genes are TRBV29-1 and TRBJ2-1; TRBD1 matches at 9 bases. With V trimmed by 2 bases and J by 2 bases, 4 bases remained unmatched. This CDR3 comprises 15 residues. Germline V gene sequence: CDR1 SQVTM, CDR2 ANQGSEA. The CDR3 DNA reads as TGCAGCGTTGAATCCGGGACAGGGACCTACAATGAGCAGTTCTTC. Translation: CSVESGTGTYNEQFF.

This clone was picked up one time. This rearrangement joins TRBV5-1 to TRBJ2-7; D may be TRBD2 (5 bases). This CDR3 is built from 11 residues. Trimming took off 2 bases at V and 5 bases at J, with 5 bases between the two ends. Germline V gene lookup returns CDR1 SGHRS and CDR2 YFSETQ. The chain's CDR3 is CASSFGNEQYF. In DNA, the CDR3 is TGCGCCAGCAGCTTCGGGAACGAGCAGTACTTC.

The gene calls are TRBV7-7 and TRBJ1-1; D uncertain. This CDR3 is 13 amino acids long. Germline CDR1 is SSHAT and CDR2 is FNYEAQ (reference sequence). The ends were cut back, 5 bases at V and 7 bases at J, with 14 bases in the middle. CDR3: CASSRHVSDEAFF. Written as DNA, the CDR3 is TGTGCCAGCAGCCGCCACGTTTCAGATGAAGCTTTCTTT.

The gene calls are TRBV27 and TRBJ2-3; D may be TRBD1 or TRBD2 (5 bases each). CDR3 length: 14 residues. V dropped 5 bases and J dropped 0 bases, with 9 bases sitting between them. Germline values: CDR1 MNHEY, CDR2 SMNVEV (reference sequence). CDR3 DNA sequence: TGTGCCAGCAGTGGGGGACGGAGCACAGATACGCAGTATTTT. This sequence encodes CASSGGRSTDTQYF.

This clone was detected a few times. The V gene is TRBV29-1, the J gene TRBJ1-1; 7 bases agree with TRBD1. Germline V gene sequence: CDR1 SQVTM, CDR2 ANQGSEA. Losses at the gene ends were 5 bases for V and 6 bases for J; bases not matched to a gene: 6. The CDR3 runs 12 residues. CDR3 amino acids: CSVLTGRPEAFF. The CDR3 bases are TGCAGCGTTTTGACAGGGAGGCCTGAAGCTTTCTTT.

There are a few counts of this clone. This CDR3 reads CASSGRAGDQPQHF. CDR3 nucleotides: TGTGCCAGTAGCGGGCGGGCAGGGGACCAGCCCCAGCATTTT. The chain has TRBV19 and TRBJ1-5; possible D gene TRBD1, 6 bases. V was trimmed by 6 bases and J by 7 bases, leaving 16 bases between them. The CDR3 covers 14 residues. Germline CDR1 reads LNHDA; CDR2 reads SQIVND (reference sequence). Variable domain in full (rest from reference TRBV19 and TRBJ1-5): DGGITQSPKYLFRKEGQNVTLSCEQNLNHDAMYWYRQDPGQGLRLIYYSQIVNDFQKGDIAEGYSVSREKKESFPLTVTSAQKNPTAFYLCASSGRAGDQPQHFGDGTRLSIL.